The 20 T cell receptor beta chains below come from one sample, sequenced in a study of cytomegalovirus exposure and HLA in healthy donors. PCR was performed using 60 Vbeta and 13 Jbeta primers. The method was immunoSEQ multiplex PCR; TCRdb's version includes in-frame clones alone and lacks a portion of them. The table has about 130,000 clones, approximately 86% seen once. Sequenced sample: PBMCs. These receptors all come from a boy younger than 18 in good health and CMV-seronegative.

CDR3 region: CASSLGTGNFRTGNTIYF. Written as DNA, the CDR3 is TGTGCCAGCAGCTTAGGGACAGGCAATTTTCGCACTGGAAACACCATATATTTT. The rearrangement uses TRBV7-9 and TRBJ1-3; 7 nucleotides align to TRBD1. J lost 2 bases, V lost 1 base, and 11 bases had no gene match. CDR1 is SEHNR, CDR2 FQNEAQ, per germline (reference sequence). The CDR3 has 18 amino acids.

This chain joins TRBV5-1 and TRBJ1-1, with 10 bases fitting TRBD1. The CDR3 contains 18 residues. V was pared by 4 bases and J by 0 bases, with 12 bases of the junction left unmatched. CDR1 and CDR2 (germline): SGHRS, YFSETQ. CDR3 in DNA: TGCGCCAGCAGCCTCCGAATACCGGGACAGGGGATGAACACTGAAGCTTTCTTT. This encodes CASSLRIPGQGMNTEAFF.

The chain carries TRBV7-9 and TRBJ2-7; 7 bases align to TRBD2. Germline loops: CDR1 SEHNR, CDR2 FQNEAQ (reference sequence). The CDR3 sequence is 15 residues long. Unmatched junction bases numbered 10, after V lost 6 bases and J lost 2 bases. The CDR3 reads CASSPRLANTYEQYF. The CDR3, as DNA: TGTGCCAGCAGTCCAAGACTAGCTAACACCTACGAGCAGTACTTC.

The J gene is TRBJ1-4, the V gene TRBV27; 7 nucleotides agree with TRBD1. This CDR3 spans 12 amino acids. Germline trimming cut 5 bases from V and 14 bases from J; bases unmatched to any gene: 8. Germline CDR1 MNHEY, CDR2 SMNVEV (reference sequence). The CDR3 DNA follows: TGTGCCAGCAGTCACTCAGGGGGTCTTCTGTTTTTT. Translating it yields CASSHSGGLLFF.

The chain is built from TRBV7-2 and TRBJ2-5; TRBD2 matches at 10 bases. Germline CDR1 SGHTA, CDR2 FQGNSA. The CDR3 has 15 residues. V dropped 5 bases and J dropped 7; count of bases not matched to a gene: 10. DNA of the CDR3: TGTGCCAGCAGCCCGAGCGGGGGGGCCTCCGGGACCCAGTACTTC. Translated, it gives CASSPSGGASGTQYF.

The chain carries TRBV4-2 and TRBJ2-7; 7 nucleotides agree with TRBD2. Germline V gene lookup returns CDR1 LGHNA and CDR2 YNFKEQ. This CDR3 has 17 residues. V trimming: 7 bases; J trimming: 2 bases; junction bases outside the gene matches: 17. Here the CDR3 reads CASTPGGGRGIAYEQYF. The DNA for the CDR3 is TGTGCCAGCACGCCGGGGGGTGGGCGGGGCATCGCCTACGAGCAGTACTTC.

The CDR3 DNA reads TGTGCCAGCAGCTTTCAGGGACAGGGCTCTGAAGCTTTCTTT. Its translation: CASSFQGQGSEAFF. The J gene is TRBJ1-1, the V gene TRBV7-9; 9 positions agree with TRBD1. Germline values: CDR1 SEHNR, CDR2 FQNEAQ (reference sequence). Germline trimming cut 3 bases from V and 6 bases from J; bases unmatched to any gene: 5. CDR3 size: 14 residues.

The CDR3 loop is CASSNIGLQTLLTNTGELFF. Written as DNA, the CDR3 is TGCGCCAGCAGCAACATAGGACTACAAACCTTACTGACTAACACCGGGGAGCTGTTTTTT. This rearrangement joins TRBV5-1 to TRBJ2-2; a possible D gene is TRBD2 (6 bases). Trimming left V 4 bases short and J 2 bases short, with 27 bases between. Germline assignment: CDR1 SGHRS and CDR2 YFSETQ. This CDR3 contains 20 residues. The full variable domain, completed using reference TRBV5-1 and TRBJ2-2, is KAGVTQTPRYLIKTRGQQVTLSCSPISGHRSVSWYQQTPGQGLQFLFEYFSETQRNKGNFPGRFSGRQFSNSRSEMNVSTLELGDSALYLCASSNIGLQTLLTNTGELFFGEGSRLTVL.

The J gene is TRBJ2-7, the V gene TRBV27; tentative D call: TRBD2 (6 bases). Between the trimmed V and J ends, which lost 5 bases and 10 bases, there was a span of 27 bases. CDR3 size: 16 residues. Germline values: CDR1 MNHEY, CDR2 SMNVEV (reference sequence). CDR3 bases: TGTGCCAGCAGTCTCCGGACTGGCGGGACTCTAGGCGAACAGTACTTC. This gives the protein CASSLRTGGTLGEQYF.

The chain joins TRBV29-1 to TRBJ2-7, with 10 bases that match TRBD1. The CDR3 runs to 16 residues. Per germline, CDR1 SQVTM and CDR2 ANQGSEA. The V and J ends lost 1 base and 2 bases, in that order; junction bases with no gene match: 8. The CDR3 loop is CSVEVADRGLTYEQYF. DNA of the CDR3: TGCAGCGTTGAAGTCGCTGACAGGGGGCTTACCTACGAGCAGTACTTC.

This clone is a singleton in its sample. The chain combines TRBV9 with TRBJ2-3, with a weak D call TRBD2 (6 bases). The CDR3 loop spans 16 amino acids. Germline loops: CDR1 SGDLS, CDR2 YYNGEE. Trimming took 4 bases from V and 1 from J, leaving 16 bases between them. The CDR3 loop reads CASSPVKRVGTDTQYF. Here the CDR3 DNA reads TGTGCCAGCAGCCCCGTCAAGCGGGTGGGCACAGATACGCAGTATTTT.

This clone was counted once. The V call is TRBV2, the J call TRBJ1-4; D not certain. The CDR3 consists of 15 residues. Looked up from germline, CDR1 is SNHLY and CDR2 is FYNNEI. Trimming left V 0 bases short and J 10 bases short, with 15 bases between. CDR3 region: CASSEARVDGVKLFF. In DNA, the CDR3 is TGTGCCAGCAGTGAAGCGAGGGTCGACGGGGTAAAACTGTTTTTT.

The chain uses TRBV4-2 and TRBJ1-6; 9 nucleotides match TRBD1. This CDR3 is built from 16 residues. V was clipped by 0 bases and J by 7 bases; unmatched bases: 4. CDR1 is LGHNA, CDR2 YNFKEQ, per germline. CDR3 amino acids: CASSQDRDRANSPLHF. CDR3 coding DNA: TGTGCCAGCAGCCAAGATCGGGACAGGGCAAATTCACCCCTCCACTTT.

This chain uses TRBV5-4 with TRBJ2-2; tentative D call: TRBD2 (6 bases). The V and J ends lost 1 base and 2 bases respectively, with 9 bases between them. CDR1 and CDR2 from the germline V gene are SGHNT and YYREEE (reference sequence). This CDR3 comprises 15 residues. CDR3 in amino acids: CASSLNSGNTGELFF. CDR3 sequence (DNA): TGTGCCAGCAGCTTGAATAGCGGTAACACCGGGGAGCTGTTTTTT. Combining the CDR3 with reference TRBV5-4 and TRBJ2-2 gives the whole variable domain ETGVTQSPTHLIKTRGQQVTLRCSSQSGHNTVSWYQQALGQGPQFIFQYYREEENGRGNFPPRFSGLQFPNYSSELNVNALELDDSALYLCASSLNSGNTGELFFGEGSRLTVL.

The chain joins TRBV5-5 to TRBJ2-5; maybe TRBD2 (6 bases). Looked up from germline, CDR1 is SGHKS and CDR2 is YYEKEE (reference sequence). This CDR3 has 15 amino acids. The ends were cut back, 4 bases at V and 2 bases at J, with 15 bases in the middle. CDR3 nucleotide sequence: TGTGCCAGCAGCCCCGGGAGAGAGATACAAGAGACCCAGTACTTC. Encoded protein: CASSPGREIQETQYF.

The chain has TRBV6-6 and TRBJ2-5; D possibly corresponds to TRBD1 (6 bases). The germline V and J ends were trimmed by 9 bases and 5 bases, with 22 bases remaining between them. This CDR3 is 15 amino acids long. CDR1 and CDR2 (germline): MNHNY, SVGAGI (reference sequence). The CDR3 DNA sequence: TGTGCCAGTCACCCGGGACACCGAACGGGGGAGACCCAGTACTTC. It specifies CASHPGHRTGETQYF.

This chain joins TRBV19 and TRBJ1-2; tentative D call: TRBD1 (5 bases). This CDR3 is 18 amino acids long. Between the trimmed V and J ends, which lost 3 bases and 3 bases, there was a span of 23 bases. The V gene's germline CDR1 is LNHDA and CDR2 SQIVND (reference sequence). CDR3 nucleotide sequence: TGTGCCAGTAGTATGCGGGGGGACTTCCCACGGCCCCACTATGGCTACACCTTC. This sequence encodes CASSMRGDFPRPHYGYTF.

In its sample, this clone was seen once. The chain has TRBV5-4 and TRBJ2-7; 13 nucleotides match TRBD2. The CDR3 has 15 amino acids. Germline V gene sequence: CDR1 SGHNT, CDR2 YYREEE (reference sequence). V lost 4 bases, J lost 7 bases, and 8 bases stayed unmatched. CDR3 bases: TGTGCCAGCAGCCCCGGACTAGCGGGGGCCTGGGAGCAGTACTTC. Translation: CASSPGLAGAWEQYF.

The rearrangement joins TRBV7-9 to TRBJ2-7, with 9 bases identical to TRBD1. The CDR3 has 16 residues. The V gene end was trimmed by 2 bases and the J gene end by 7 bases; junction bases not matched to a gene: 12. Germline V CDR1 and CDR2: SEHNR, FQNEAQ (reference sequence). The CDR3 nucleotides read TGTGCCAGCAGCTTAACTGCCGGGGACAGGGTGTGGGAGCAGTACTTC. It is translated as CASSLTAGDRVWEQYF.

This chain links TRBV6-6 with TRBJ2-1; D is undetermined. Trimming took 4 bases from V and 8 from J, leaving 9 bases between them. Germline V gene data show CDR1 as MNHNY and CDR2 as SVGAGI (reference sequence). This CDR3 is 12 amino acids long. The CDR3 DNA sequence: TGTGCCAGCAGTTCCACTATTTATGAGCAGTTCTTC. Amino acids: CASSSTIYEQFF.